This is a list of T cell receptor beta chains from one sample in a study of shared T cell receptors in the human thymus. Some clones are missing from TCRdb's copy, which holds only in-frame ones; the method was immunoSEQ multiplex PCR. Of hundreds of thousands of clones detected, about 87% appear once; the ten largest clones hold roughly 0.0094%. The same sample was also studied in work on human thymus T cells.

Sequencing used thymocytes. These receptors were taken from a boy under two years old with a congenital heart defect. Each CDR3 is given with its conserved first and last residue. A D gene is named only where the DNA matches it firmly. Expanded clones are given a class, and other clones once, few, many or no size at all.

V gene,D gene,clone size,J gene,CDR3 DNA,CDR3 protein
TRBV28,-,-,TRBJ1-6,TGTGCCAGCCGCCGGGACACCCGACGCTCCTATAATTCACCCCTCCACTTT,CASRRDTRRSYNSPLHF
TRBV2,-,-,TRBJ1-1,TGTGCCAGCAGTGTAGTCCCACAGGAAGCTTTCTTT,CASSVVPQEAFF
TRBV10-2,-,-,TRBJ1-4,TGCGCCAGCAGTGAACAGGAGGGTATTATGTTGGCTAATGAAAAACTGTTTTTT,CASSEQEGIMLANEKLFF
TRBV27,-,-,TRBJ1-2,TGTGCCAGCAGTACGGGGGTGAACTATGGCTACACCTTC,CASSTGVNYGYTF
TRBV5-4,-,-,TRBJ1-1,TGTGCCAGCAGCTTGGTCACGGGATTGAACACTGAAGCTTTCTTT,CASSLVTGLNTEAFF
TRBV4-3,TRBD1,-,TRBJ1-2,TGCGCCAGCAGCCAAGATCTAACAGGGGGCGATAACTATGGCTACACCTTC,CASSQDLTGGDNYGYTF
TRBV15,TRBD1,-,TRBJ2-2,TGTGCCACCTGCGTGGACAGGGGGAAGGCCGGGGAGCTGTTTTTT,CATCVDRGKAGELFF
TRBV21-1,-,-,TRBJ2-4,TGTGCCAGCAGCAAAGTACGGGGAGGGGGCAAAAACATTCAGTACTTC,CASSKVRGGGKNIQYF
TRBV6-4,-,-,TRBJ2-5,TGTGCCAGCAGTGACTCGAGTCCGGAGTGTGGGTTCCAAGAGACCCAGTACTTC,CASSDSSPECGFQETQYF
TRBV6-1,TRBD1,-,TRBJ2-7,TGTGCCAGCAGGCGGACAGGGTCCTACGAGCAGTACTTC,CASRRTGSYEQYF
TRBV28,-,-,TRBJ1-6,TGTGCCACAAGTCCGGGGGGCGCTTATTCACCCCTCCACTTT,CATSPGGAYSPLHF
TRBV7-8,-,-,TRBJ2-5,TGTGCCAGCAGCTTAGGATCTGATAGGGCAGAACTAGAAGGGTTGTGGGAGACCCAGTACTTC,CASSLGSDRAELEGLWETQYF
TRBV7-9,TRBD1,-,TRBJ2-6,TGTGCCAGCAGCGACCCGGGACAGACCAGCTCTGGGGCCAACGTCCTGACTTTC,CASSDPGQTSSGANVLTF
TRBV27,TRBD1,-,TRBJ2-1,TGTGCCAGCCCCCCGAGGGGGCGCAATGAGCAGTTCTTC,CASPPRGRNEQFF
TRBV5-5,-,few,TRBJ1-6,TGTGCCAGCAGCTTGGCCAGCAGGGGTGATTCACCCCTCCACTTT,CASSLASRGDSPLHF
TRBV10-3,TRBD2,few,TRBJ2-1,TGTGCCATCAGTGAGTCCGGGACTAGCGGTTACAATGAGCAGTTCTTC,CAISESGTSGYNEQFF
TRBV27,TRBD1,once,TRBJ2-7,TGTGCCAGCAGTTCCCGGACAGGGTTCAACGAGCAGTACTTC,CASSSRTGFNEQYF
TRBV15,-,-,TRBJ1-6,TGTGCCACCAGCCCGCGACAGTACAGCTCCTATAATTCACCCCTCCACTTT,CATSPRQYSSYNSPLHF
TRBV14,-,-,TRBJ1-2,TGTGCCAGCAGCCACCTGACAGGCTATGGCTACACCTTC,CASSHLTGYGYTF
TRBV6-5,-,-,TRBJ1-2,TGTGCCAGCACGTCAGGGGATGAGGGCTACACCTTC,CASTSGDEGYTF